Each of the 22 T cell receptor beta chains below was sequenced from the same sample in a study of blood T cell repertoires in COVID-19. Some clones are missing from TCRdb's copy, which holds only in-frame ones; the method was immunoSEQ multiplex PCR. The sample shows more than 300,000 clones, approximately 90% of them seen only once. The sample consisted of PBMCs or T cells enriched from blood (not recorded which). Every receptor here comes from a woman between 40 and 50 years old who had been exposed to COVID-19.

The chain recombines TRBV12-2 with TRBJ2-7; the table's D gene call, TRBD2, was not cross checked with the DNA. TRBV12-2 is a known pseudogene. The CDR3 covers 12 residues. CDR3 DNA: TGTGCAAGTCGCCAAGAACTACCCGAGCAGTACTTC. As protein: CASRQELPEQYF.

The CDR3 DNA follows: TGTGCCAGCAGCTTAGGCCCCAGGGTCGGAGATACTGAAGCTTTCTTT. Translating gives CASSLGPRVGDTEAFF. The chain links TRBV7-2 to TRBJ1-1, with D maybe TRBD1 (5 bases). The CDR3 sequence is 16 residues long. The germline gives CDR1 SGHTA, CDR2 FQGNSA. The germline V and J ends were trimmed by 1 base and 5 bases, with 17 bases remaining between them.

A note on this clone: Other DNA sequences in the same sample also yield this CDR3. V and J are TRBV19 and TRBJ1-5; D is undetermined. V lost 3 bases and J lost 4, with 10 bases in between. CDR1 LNHDA and CDR2 SQIVND come from the germline V gene (reference sequence). There are 14 residues in the CDR3. The CDR3 here is CASSILTGNQPQHF. CDR3 sequence (DNA): TGTGCCAGTAGTATCCTGACGGGTAATCAGCCCCAGCATTTT.

This clone was counted between two and nine times. V and J are TRBV7-2 and TRBJ2-5; TRBD2 agrees at 11 bases. Per the germline V gene, CDR1 is SGHTA and CDR2 is FQGNSA. This CDR3 spans 15 amino acids. The V and J ends lost 5 bases and 5 bases, in that order; junction bases with no gene match: 7. CDR3 in DNA: TGTGCCAGCAGCCTGGGACTAGCGGTGGGGGAGACCCAGTACTTC. Protein sequence: CASSLGLAVGETQYF.

This chain uses TRBV18 with TRBJ1-1; D unresolved. Per germline, CDR1 KGHSH and CDR2 LQKENI. This CDR3 has 15 residues. V was clipped by 0 bases and J by 4 bases, with 12 bases between them. In DNA, the CDR3 is TGTGCCAGCTCACCACCGAGCACCGGCGGCACTGAAGCTTTCTTT. Its translation: CASSPPSTGGTEAFF.

As DNA, the CDR3 is TGTGCCACCAGTGACGCGGGGGACAGGGAGGGCACAGATACGCAGTATTTT. It yields the protein CATSDAGDREGTDTQYF. The rearrangement links TRBV24-1 to TRBJ2-3; 9 bases align to TRBD1. The CDR3 consists of 17 residues. Germline V gives CDR1 KGHDR, CDR2 SFDVKD. J gave up 1 base and V 4 bases, and 8 bases lay outside the gene matches.

The chain is built from TRBV4-1 and TRBJ2-1, with 10 bases identical to TRBD2. The CDR3 length is 15 residues. The germline V gene encodes CDR1 MGHRA and CDR2 YSYEKL. After removal of 3 bases from V and 6 bases from J, the junction contained 5 bases not matched to a gene. CDR3 amino acids: CASSQPGLAINEQFF. CDR3 bases: TGCGCCAGCAGCCAGCCGGGACTAGCGATCAATGAGCAGTTCTTC.

The J gene is TRBJ2-5, the V gene TRBV3-1 (or the pseudogene TRBV3-2); no clear D. The germline CDR1 and CDR2 sequences are LGHDT and YNNKEL (reference sequence). The V end lost 1 base, the J end lost 5 bases, and 8 bases lay between the germline ends. CDR3 size: 13 residues. CDR3 nucleotides: TGTGCCAGCAGCCAAGCTATCAGGGAGACCCAGTACTTC. Its translation is CASSQAIRETQYF.

The V gene is TRBV6-5, the J gene TRBJ2-7, with D perhaps matching TRBD1 (5 bases). The CDR3 runs 16 residues. V was shortened by 0 bases and J by 1 base, with 13 bases between the two germline ends. Germline CDR1 and CDR2: MNHEY and SVGAGI. CDR3: CASSYSSWTRSYEQYF. The CDR3 DNA reads TGTGCCAGCAGTTACTCCTCCTGGACAAGATCCTACGAGCAGTACTTC.

The J gene is TRBJ1-2, the V gene TRBV19; TRBD1 is a possible D gene (6 bases). This CDR3 region has 18 residues. The germline V and J ends were trimmed by 1 base and 3 bases, with 21 bases remaining between them. Germline V gives CDR1 LNHDA, CDR2 SQIVND (reference sequence). The CDR3 bases are TGTGCCAGTAGTATAGCCGGGGGGCGATACGGCCTAGACTATGGCTACACCTTC. Translated, it gives CASSIAGGRYGLDYGYTF. Full variable domain (outside the CDR3, taken from reference TRBV19 and TRBJ1-2): DGGITQSPKYLFRKEGQNVTLSCEQNLNHDAMYWYRQDPGQGLRLIYYSQIVNDFQKGDIAEGYSVSREKKESFPLTVTSAQKNPTAFYLCASSIAGGRYGLDYGYTFGSGTRLTVV.

This CDR3 reads CASSPQQGLGNQPQHF. For the CDR3, the DNA is TGTGCCAGCAGCCCCCAACAGGGTTTGGGCAATCAGCCCCAGCATTTT. The chain combines TRBV28 with TRBJ1-5; D is perhaps TRBD1 (6 bases). Germline V gene data show CDR1 as MDHEN and CDR2 as SYDVKM. The CDR3 length is 16 residues. V shed 6 bases and J shed 2 bases, with 17 bases lying between them.

The DNA of the CDR3 is TGCGCCAGCAGCTCACAGACAGGGGGAAGGGGAGATACGCAGTATTTT. This codes for CASSSQTGGRGDTQYF. This chain links TRBV5-1 with TRBJ2-3; 9 positions match TRBD1. The CDR3 runs 16 residues. Germline values: CDR1 SGHRS, CDR2 YFSETQ. Trimming took 3 bases from V and 5 from J; bases not matched to a gene: 10.

The chain links TRBV2 to TRBJ2-1, with TRBD2 identical over 7 bases. Germline V gene sequence: CDR1 SNHLY, CDR2 FYNNEI. Unmatched junction bases numbered 7, after V lost 6 bases and J lost 5 bases. This CDR3 is built from 14 residues. CDR3 region: CASRWWTSDNEQFF. CDR3 DNA sequence: TGTGCCAGCAGGTGGTGGACTAGTGACAATGAGCAGTTCTTC.

The gene calls are TRBV2 and TRBJ2-1; D unclear. The CDR3 is 16 residues long. The V end lost 4 bases, the J end lost 6 bases, and 19 bases lay between the germline ends. Germline V gives CDR1 SNHLY, CDR2 FYNNEI. The DNA for the CDR3 is TGTGCCAGCAGTGGTAGATATCCCCGGTCGGGCAATGAGCAGTTCTTC. It yields the protein CASSGRYPRSGNEQFF.

The DNA of the CDR3 is TGCGCCAGCAGCGAGCGAGGAATTAGCAATCAGCCCCAGCATTTT. Its protein product is CASSERGISNQPQHF. The rearrangement links TRBV10-2 to TRBJ1-5; D gene ambiguous. In germline, CDR1 is WSHSY, CDR2 SAAADI. The CDR3 extends over 15 amino acids. The ends were cut back, 6 bases at V and 0 bases at J, with 12 bases in the middle.

CDR3 sequence reads: CAISGFYRASYGYTF. The CDR3 bases are TGTGCCATCAGTGGGTTCTACAGGGCCTCCTATGGCTACACCTTC. The chain carries TRBV10-3 and TRBJ1-2; tentative D call: TRBD1 (6 bases). CDR1 ENHRY and CDR2 SYGVKD come from the germline V gene. V lost 4 bases, J lost 4 bases, and 16 bases lay in between. CDR3 size: 15 residues.

The V call is TRBV7-2, the J call TRBJ2-7; 7 bases align to TRBD1. The trim removed 5 bases at V and 0 bases at J, leaving 7 bases unmatched. The CDR3 covers 15 residues. From germline, CDR1 is SGHTA and CDR2 FQGNSA. DNA for the CDR3: TGTGCCAGCAGCAACAGGGGTCTGAGCTCCTACGAGCAGTACTTC. Amino acids: CASSNRGLSSYEQYF. Full variable domain (missing parts from reference TRBV7-2 and TRBJ2-7): GAGVSQSPSNKVTEKGKDVELRCDPISGHTALYWYRQSLGQGLEFLIYFQGNSAPDKSGLPSDRFSAERTGGSVSTLTIQRTQQEDSAVYLCASSNRGLSSYEQYFGPGTRLTVT.

The chain is built from TRBV27 and TRBJ1-1, with D maybe TRBD1 (6 bases). V was trimmed by 2 bases and J by 4 bases, leaving 8 bases between them. CDR3 length equals 13 residues. Germline V gene data show CDR1 as MNHEY and CDR2 as SMNVEV (reference sequence). CDR3 residues: CASSLRRGTEAFF. In DNA, the CDR3 is TGTGCCAGCAGTTTACGCAGGGGCACTGAAGCTTTCTTT.

This clone was counted a single time. This chain connects TRBV6-4 to TRBJ1-6; TRBD1 matches at 7 bases. This CDR3 is 14 amino acids long. Per the germline V gene, CDR1 is MRHNA and CDR2 is SNTAGT. V lost 6 bases, J lost 7 bases, and 6 bases stayed unmatched. The CDR3 protein is CASRKGTENSPLHF. The CDR3 nucleotides are TGTGCCAGCAGGAAGGGGACAGAGAATTCACCCCTCCACTTT.

J is TRBJ1-5 and V is TRBV5-5; maybe TRBD1 (6 bases). Germline lookup yields CDR1 SGHKS and CDR2 YYEKEE (reference sequence). The CDR3 is 16 residues long. V gave up 4 bases and J gave up 0 bases, with 14 bases separating them. CDR3 sequence reads: CASSGMQGISNQPQHF. CDR3 sequence (DNA): TGTGCCAGCAGCGGAATGCAGGGGATTAGCAATCAGCCCCAGCATTTT.

This clone appeared a single time. The J gene is TRBJ1-1, the V gene TRBV19; 11 nucleotides agree with TRBD1. The germline V gene encodes CDR1 LNHDA and CDR2 SQIVND (reference sequence). The trim removed 4 bases at V and 6 bases at J, leaving 10 bases unmatched. The CDR3 is 16 residues long. In DNA, the CDR3 is TGTGCCAGTAGTACCCCTGGGACAGGGGGATTCCCTGAAGCTTTCTTT. The encoded protein is CASSTPGTGGFPEAFF. Based on the CDR3 plus reference TRBV19 and TRBJ1-1, the full variable domain is DGGITQSPKYLFRKEGQNVTLSCEQNLNHDAMYWYRQDPGQGLRLIYYSQIVNDFQKGDIAEGYSVSREKKESFPLTVTSAQKNPTAFYLCASSTPGTGGFPEAFFGQGTRLTVV.

The genes are TRBV12-5 and TRBJ1-3; D unclear. Germline assignment: CDR1 LGHNT and CDR2 FRNRAP. This CDR3 is built from 18 residues. Trimming shortened V by 5 bases and J by 0 bases, and 20 bases separated the two germline ends. For the CDR3, the DNA is TGTGCTAGTGGTCCCTGGTTGGGAGGTTCAGGCTCTGGAAACACCATATATTTT. Translated, it gives CASGPWLGGSGSGNTIYF.